This T cell receptor (beta chain) emerged from a study of radiotherapy plus CTLA-4 blockade in lung cancer. Study-wide background: 15% to 20% of patients responded objectively, and about 32% achieved disease control.

Focal radiation and CTLA-4 blockade (ipilimumab) were tested in chemo-refractory metastatic non-small-cell lung cancer patients. Measured with immunoSEQ multiplex PCR; TCRdb has only the in-frame clones, and not every one. The top ten clones hold roughly 26% of a sample with some 94,000 clones, roughly 80% of them seen once. The sample was peripheral blood, taken from a patient treated with radiotherapy plus ipilimumab. The sequence came from a human donor with non-small cell lung cancer that progressed on radiotherapy plus ipilimumab.

As DNA, the CDR3 is TGCGCCAGCAGCCCGGACAGAGATCAGCCCCAGCATTTT. It specifies CASSPDRDQPQHF. The chain recombines TRBV5-1 with TRBJ1-5; D perhaps matches TRBD1 (6 bases). V lost 4 bases and J lost 5, with 10 bases in between. The germline V gene encodes CDR1 SGHRS and CDR2 YFSETQ. The CDR3 is 13 amino acids.